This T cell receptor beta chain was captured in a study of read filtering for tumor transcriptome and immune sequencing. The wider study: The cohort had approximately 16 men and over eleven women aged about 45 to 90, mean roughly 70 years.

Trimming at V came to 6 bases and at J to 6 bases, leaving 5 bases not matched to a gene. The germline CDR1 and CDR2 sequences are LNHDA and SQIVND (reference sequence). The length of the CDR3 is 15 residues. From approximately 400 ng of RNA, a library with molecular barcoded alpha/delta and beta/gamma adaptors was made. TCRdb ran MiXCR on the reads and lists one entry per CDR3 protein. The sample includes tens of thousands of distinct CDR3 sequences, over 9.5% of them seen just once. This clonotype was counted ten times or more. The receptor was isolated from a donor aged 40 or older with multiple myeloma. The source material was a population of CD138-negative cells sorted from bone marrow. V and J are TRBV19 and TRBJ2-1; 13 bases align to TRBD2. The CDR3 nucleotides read TGTGCCAGTAGGACTGGACTAGCGGGAGCCAATGAGCAGTTCTTC. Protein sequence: CASRTGLAGANEQFF.